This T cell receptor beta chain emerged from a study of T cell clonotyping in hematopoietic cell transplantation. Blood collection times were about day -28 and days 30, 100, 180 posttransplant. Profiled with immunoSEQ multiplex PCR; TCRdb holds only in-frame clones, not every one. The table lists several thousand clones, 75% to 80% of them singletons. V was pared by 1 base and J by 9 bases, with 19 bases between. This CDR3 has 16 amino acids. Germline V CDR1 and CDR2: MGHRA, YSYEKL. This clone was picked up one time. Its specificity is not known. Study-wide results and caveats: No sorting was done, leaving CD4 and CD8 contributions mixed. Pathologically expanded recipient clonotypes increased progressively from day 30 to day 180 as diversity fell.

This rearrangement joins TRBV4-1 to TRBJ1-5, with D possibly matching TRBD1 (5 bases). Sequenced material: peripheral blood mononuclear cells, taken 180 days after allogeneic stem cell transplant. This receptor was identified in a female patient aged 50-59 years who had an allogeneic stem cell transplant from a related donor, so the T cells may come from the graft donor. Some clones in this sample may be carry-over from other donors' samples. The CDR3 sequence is CASSQALIPRGGPQHF. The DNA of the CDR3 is TGCGCCAGCAGCCAAGCTTTAATCCCGCGCGGGGGGCCCCAGCATTTT.